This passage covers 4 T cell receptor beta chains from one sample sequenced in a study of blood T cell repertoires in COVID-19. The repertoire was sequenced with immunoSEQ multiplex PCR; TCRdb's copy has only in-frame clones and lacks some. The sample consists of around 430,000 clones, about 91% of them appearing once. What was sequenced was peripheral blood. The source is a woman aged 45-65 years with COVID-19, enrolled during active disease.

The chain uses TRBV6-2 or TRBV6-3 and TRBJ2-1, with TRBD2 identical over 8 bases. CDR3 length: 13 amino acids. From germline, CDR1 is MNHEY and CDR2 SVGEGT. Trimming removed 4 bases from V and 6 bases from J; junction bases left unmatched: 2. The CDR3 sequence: CASSLGTSNEQFF. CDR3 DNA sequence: TGTGCCAGCAGTTTGGGGACTAGCAATGAGCAGTTCTTC.

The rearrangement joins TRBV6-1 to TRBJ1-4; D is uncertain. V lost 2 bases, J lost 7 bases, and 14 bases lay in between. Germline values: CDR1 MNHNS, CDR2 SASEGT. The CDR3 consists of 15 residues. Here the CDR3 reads CASSESRRQVEKLFF. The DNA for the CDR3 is TGTGCCAGCAGTGAATCGAGACGCCAGGTTGAAAAACTGTTTTTT.

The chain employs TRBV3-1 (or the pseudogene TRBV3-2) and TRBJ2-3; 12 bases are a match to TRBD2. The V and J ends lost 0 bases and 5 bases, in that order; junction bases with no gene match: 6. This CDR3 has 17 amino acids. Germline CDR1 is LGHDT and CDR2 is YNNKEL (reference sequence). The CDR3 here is CASSQDASGGAGDTQYF. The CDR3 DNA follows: TGTGCCAGCAGCCAAGATGCTAGCGGGGGGGCCGGAGATACGCAGTATTTT.

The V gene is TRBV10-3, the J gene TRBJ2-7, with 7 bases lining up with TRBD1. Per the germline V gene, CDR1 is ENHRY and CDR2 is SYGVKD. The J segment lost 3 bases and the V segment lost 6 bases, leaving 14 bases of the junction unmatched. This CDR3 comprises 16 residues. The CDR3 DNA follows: TGTGCCATCAGGGCTTGGGACAGTGAGCGAGGCTACGAGCAGTACTTC. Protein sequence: CAIRAWDSERGYEQYF.